This T cell receptor (beta chain) is from a study of shared clonotypes between healthy human individuals. The germline V gene has CDR1 SNHLY and CDR2 FYNNEI. This CDR3 contains 16 residues. V lost 4 bases to trimming and J lost 4 bases; unmatched junction nucleotides: 9. Replicate PCRs for sorted subsets used approximately 220 ng DNA; this equaled around 28,000 T cell genomes. Clones were sequenced by immunoSEQ multiplex PCR, and TCRdb holds only the in-frame ones, with some missing. The table records about 330,000 clones, around 74% of them present only once. This clone was picked up a small number of times.

The receptor was isolated from a man aged 30 to 45 in good health. This chain links TRBV2 with TRBJ1-2; 10 nucleotides match TRBD1. Sequenced input: memory CD4+ T cells sorted from blood. Subset denoted: CD45RA-negative fraction. The CDR3 is CASSGQGAGLSYGYTF. The CDR3 nucleotides are TGTGCCAGCAGTGGACAGGGGGCTGGTCTGAGCTATGGCTACACCTTC.